These 6 T cell receptor beta chains were all obtained from the same sample, sequenced in a study of blood T cell repertoires in COVID-19. Sequencing used immunoSEQ multiplex PCR; TCRdb keeps in-frame clones, though not all of them. The table lists 75,000 to 90,000 clones, approximately 87% of them singletons. The sample was peripheral blood. These receptors came from a human donor in a cohort sampled during active COVID-19.

This chain links TRBV11-2 with TRBJ1-1; the D is unclear. The germline gives CDR1 SGHAT, CDR2 FQNNGV. Trimming took 10 bases from V and 0 from J, leaving 6 bases between them. There are 11 residues in the CDR3. CDR3 region: CATNMNTEAFF. CDR3 nucleotide sequence: TGTGCCACAAACATGAACACTGAAGCTTTCTTT.

This clone has just a few counts. This chain connects TRBV19 to TRBJ1-2; no clear D. V lost 3 bases and J 1 base, leaving 6 bases between the germline ends. Germline V lookup: CDR1 LNHDA, CDR2 SQIVND (reference sequence). The CDR3 consists of 13 residues. The CDR3 loop reads CASSISDNYGYTF. The CDR3 nucleotides are TGTGCCAGTAGTATCTCAGATAACTATGGCTACACCTTC.

The gene calls are TRBV4-2 and TRBJ1-1; 7 nucleotides line up with TRBD1. The CDR3 runs 17 residues. Germline CDR1 and CDR2: LGHNA and YNFKEQ. J lost 5 bases, V lost 0 bases, and 12 bases had no gene match. CDR3 sequence: CASSQDLVSTRGTEAFF. DNA of the CDR3: TGTGCCAGCAGCCAAGATCTGGTTAGTACCAGGGGGACTGAAGCTTTCTTT.

The chain carries TRBV7-9 and TRBJ1-4, with D perhaps matching TRBD1 (5 bases). V was shortened by 1 base and J by 8 bases, with 14 bases between the two germline ends. CDR1 and CDR2 from the germline V gene are SEHNR and FQNEAQ (reference sequence). The CDR3 runs 15 residues. CDR3 residues: CASSLGQGRLEKLFF. CDR3 sequence (DNA): TGTGCCAGCAGCTTAGGGCAGGGCCGGCTGGAAAAACTGTTTTTT.

The V and J genes are TRBV11-3 and TRBJ2-1; D is undetermined. Germline loops: CDR1 SGHNT, CDR2 YENEEA. The CDR3 extends over 14 amino acids. V lost 5 bases and J 0 bases, leaving 8 bases between the germline ends. CDR3 protein: CASSPTSSYNEQFF. The CDR3 nucleotides are TGTGCCAGCAGCCCCACGAGCTCCTACAATGAGCAGTTCTTC.

In its sample, this clone was seen once. The chain has TRBV9 and TRBJ2-3, with 10 bases lining up with TRBD2. With V trimmed by 4 bases and J by 3 bases, 5 bases remained unmatched. Germline loops: CDR1 SGDLS, CDR2 YYNGEE. The CDR3 covers 15 residues. The CDR3 DNA follows: TGTGCCAGCAGCAAGACTAGCGGGCTGACAGATACGCAGTATTTT. Its translation is CASSKTSGLTDTQYF.